This entry concerns a single TCR beta chain. The sample originates from a study of OX40 agonist ivuxolimab in advanced cancers. The protocol was immunoSEQ multiplex PCR, while the TCRdb copy is restricted to in-frame clones and leaves out a portion. The table records tens of thousands of clones, 89% of them present only once. Germline V CDR1 and CDR2: SGDLS, YYNGEE. The CDR3 covers 12 residues. V lost 1 base and J 4 bases, leaving 4 bases between the germline ends. This material consisted of CD4+ or CD8+ T cells sorted from blood, taken in a trial of the OX40 agonist ivuxolimab. The receptor was derived from an adult with an advanced solid tumor such as melanoma, head and neck, liver or kidney cancer. The rearrangement uses TRBV9 and TRBJ2-3; D is unclear. CDR3 sequence (DNA): TGTGCCAGCAGCGTATCCCCAGATACGCAGTATTTT. This translates into CASSVSPDTQYF. Looking up the rest from reference TRBV9 and TRBJ2-3 gives the full variable domain: DSGVTQTPKHLITATGQRVTLRCSPRSGDLSVYWYQQSLDQGLQFLIQYYNGEERAKGNILERFSAQQFPDLHSELNLSSLELGDSALYFCASSVSPDTQYFGPGTRLTVL.